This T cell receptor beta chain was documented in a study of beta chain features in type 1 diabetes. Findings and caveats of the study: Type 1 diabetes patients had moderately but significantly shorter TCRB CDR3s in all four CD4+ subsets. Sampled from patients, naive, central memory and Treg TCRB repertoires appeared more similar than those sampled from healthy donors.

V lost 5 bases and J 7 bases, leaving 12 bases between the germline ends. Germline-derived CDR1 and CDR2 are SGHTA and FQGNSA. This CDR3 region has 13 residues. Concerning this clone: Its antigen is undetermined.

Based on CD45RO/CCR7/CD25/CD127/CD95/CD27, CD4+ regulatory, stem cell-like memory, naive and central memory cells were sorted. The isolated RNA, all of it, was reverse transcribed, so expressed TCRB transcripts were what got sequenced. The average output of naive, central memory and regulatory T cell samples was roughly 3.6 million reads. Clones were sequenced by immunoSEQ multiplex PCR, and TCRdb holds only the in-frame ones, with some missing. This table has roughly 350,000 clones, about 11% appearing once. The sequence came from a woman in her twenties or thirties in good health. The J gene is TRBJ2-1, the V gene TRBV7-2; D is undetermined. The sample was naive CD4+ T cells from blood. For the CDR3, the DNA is TGTGCCAGCAGCCCCCAAGCTAAGAATGAGCAGTTCTTC. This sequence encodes CASSPQAKNEQFF.